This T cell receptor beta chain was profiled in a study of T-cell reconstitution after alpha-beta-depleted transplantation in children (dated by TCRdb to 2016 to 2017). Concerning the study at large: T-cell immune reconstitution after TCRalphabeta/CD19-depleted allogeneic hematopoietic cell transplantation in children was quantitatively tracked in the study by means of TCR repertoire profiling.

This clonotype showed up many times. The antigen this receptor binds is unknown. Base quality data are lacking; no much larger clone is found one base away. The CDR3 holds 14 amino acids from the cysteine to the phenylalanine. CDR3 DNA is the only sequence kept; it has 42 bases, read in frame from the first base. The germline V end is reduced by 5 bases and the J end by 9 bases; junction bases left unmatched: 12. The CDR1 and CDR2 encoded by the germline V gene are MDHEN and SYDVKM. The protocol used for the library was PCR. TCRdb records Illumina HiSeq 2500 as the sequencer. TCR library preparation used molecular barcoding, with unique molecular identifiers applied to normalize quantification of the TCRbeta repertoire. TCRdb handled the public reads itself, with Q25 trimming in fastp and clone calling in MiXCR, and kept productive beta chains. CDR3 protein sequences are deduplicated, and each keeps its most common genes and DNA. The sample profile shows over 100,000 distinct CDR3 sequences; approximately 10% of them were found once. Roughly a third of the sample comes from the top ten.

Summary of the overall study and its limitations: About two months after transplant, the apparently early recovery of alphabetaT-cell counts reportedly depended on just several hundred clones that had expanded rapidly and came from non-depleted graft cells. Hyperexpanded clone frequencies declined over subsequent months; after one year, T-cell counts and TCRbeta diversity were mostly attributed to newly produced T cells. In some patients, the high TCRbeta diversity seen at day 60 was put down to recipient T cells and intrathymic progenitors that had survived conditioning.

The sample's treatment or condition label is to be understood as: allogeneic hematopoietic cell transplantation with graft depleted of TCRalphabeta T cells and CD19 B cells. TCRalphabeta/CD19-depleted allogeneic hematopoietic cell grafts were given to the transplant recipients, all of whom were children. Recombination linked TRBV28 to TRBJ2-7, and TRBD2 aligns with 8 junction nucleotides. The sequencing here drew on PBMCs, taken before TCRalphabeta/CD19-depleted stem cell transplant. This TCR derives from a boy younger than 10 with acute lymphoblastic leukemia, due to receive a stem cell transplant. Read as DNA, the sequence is TGTGCCAGCAGTCTAAGGGGTCTAGCGGGCGTGCAGTACTTC. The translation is CASSLRGLAGVQYF.